Presented here are 3 T cell receptor beta chains from one specimen sequenced in a study of HIV-infected patients and healthy controls. cDNA was made from about 510 ng RNA using alpha and beta constant primers. Using multiplexing indices, alpha and beta chain libraries were generated apart by chain-specific third strand synthesis. MiXCR was run by TCRdb on the 5' RACE reads, yielding one entry per CDR3 protein. The repertoire holds about 14,000 distinct CDR3 sequences, with 10% to 15% as singletons. Follow-up blood was drawn about 14 weeks, roughly three months, after antiretroviral therapy began. All unsorted peripheral T cells were captured because whole blood was used without fractionation. Sequencing used blood, obtained during antiretroviral therapy. The receptors come from an adult with HIV infection. The donor label of this sample is uncertain.

This clonotype qualifies as medium-sized. The rearrangement uses TRBV4-1 and TRBJ2-5; D gene unclear. The ends were cut back, 0 bases at V and 2 bases at J, with 7 bases in the middle. The germline gives CDR1 MGHRA, CDR2 YSYEKL. CDR3 length equals 14 residues. The CDR3 is CASSQERAQETQYF. CDR3 DNA: TGCGCCAGCAGCCAAGAAAGAGCTCAAGAGACCCAGTACTTC.

Note on this clonotype: Possible read error: a much larger clone is one base away. The chain uses TRBV7-9 and TRBJ1-1; D gene uncertain. Germline values: CDR1 SEHNR, CDR2 FQNEAQ (reference sequence). The V end lost 4 bases, the J end lost 4 bases, and 7 bases lay between the germline ends. CDR3 length: 12 residues. The CDR3: CASSWLSTEAFF. In DNA, the CDR3 is TGTGCCAGCAGCTGGCTTAGCACTGAAGCTTTCTTT.

This clonotype was picked up many times. The chain employs TRBV2 and TRBJ2-3; 10 bases match TRBD2. In germline, CDR1 is SNHLY, CDR2 FYNNEI. V was clipped by 7 bases and J by 5 bases; unmatched bases: 12. The CDR3 totals 16 residues. The CDR3 DNA reads TGTGCCAGCAAGAACAGAAGCGGGAGGGCGGTAGATACGCAGTATTTT. It specifies CASKNRSGRAVDTQYF.